What follows is one T cell receptor beta chain and its context. Its antigen is currently unknown. V was shortened by 3 bases and J by 5 bases, with 11 bases between the two germline ends. Germline CDR1 MGHRA, CDR2 YSYEKL. The CDR3 consists of 14 residues. Libraries were prepared by immunoSEQ multiplex PCR; TCRdb keeps only in-frame clonotypes and omits some of them. The table records some 110,000 clones, roughly nine tenths of them present only once. The data belong to a study of OX40 agonist ivuxolimab in advanced cancers. Study findings and constraints: CD4+ and CD8+ blood T cells expanded clonally by week 6 at 0.1 to 3.0 mg/kg.

This receptor was identified in an adult with an advanced solid tumor such as melanoma, head and neck, liver or kidney cancer. The chain employs TRBV4-1 and TRBJ2-1, with D possibly matching TRBD2 (5 bases). The sample in question was CD4+ or CD8+ T cells sorted from blood, obtained in a trial of the OX40 agonist ivuxolimab. The CDR3 region is CASSHIGKNNEQFF. In DNA, the CDR3 is TGCGCCAGCAGCCATATCGGGAAGAACAATGAGCAGTTCTTC.